This TCR beta chain came from a study of shared clonotypes between healthy human individuals. Study background: Per donor, CD8 memory used one plate, CD8 naive used two, CD4 memory used three and CD4 naive used three. Findings of the study overall: The study found lower generation probabilities in non-shared clonotypes than in those shared by all four donors.

Donors comprised only Caucasian adults living in Nashville, Tennessee. Trimming cost V 7 bases and J 6 bases; bases outside gene matches: 6. The germline V gene encodes CDR1 SEHNR and CDR2 FQNEAQ (reference sequence). The CDR3 totals 13 residues. Note on this clone: Its matching antigen is unknown.

Evenly divided among several immunoSEQ plates was the genomic DNA of each subset. Using immunoSEQ multiplex PCR, the repertoire was profiled, and TCRdb retains in-frame clones only, with some absent. The sample holds about 360,000 clones, around four fifths seen once. This receptor was obtained from a man aged 30 to 39 in good health. The rearrangement links TRBV7-9 to TRBJ2-3; TRBD2 matches at 8 bases. Sequenced input: memory CD4+ T cells sorted from blood. Regarding subset: CD45RA-negative fraction. The CDR3 bases are TGTGCCAGCACCTCGGGAGGGGCTGATACGCAGTATTTT. It yields the protein CASTSGGADTQYF.